This entry lists 3 T cell receptor beta chains sequenced from one sample in a study of T cells in Graves' hyperthyroidism and ophthalmopathy. TCR beta CDR3 sequences were amplified from RNA transcripts. Primed by the HTBI set, a first-round RT-PCR was run on the TCR CDR3. TCRdb passed the multiplex PCR reads through MiXCR, listing each CDR3 protein once. The sample consists of hundreds of thousands of distinct CDR3 sequences, over 12% of them appearing once. The specimen was blood. These receptors came from a woman between 35 and 50 years old with Graves' ophthalmopathy.

Here the CDR3 reads CASSLSGLRGTPAYEQYF. CDR3 sequence (DNA): TGTGCCAGCAGTTTATCAGGCCTGAGGGGGACCCCGGCCTACGAGCAGTACTTC. The chain couples TRBV27 to TRBJ2-7; a possible D gene is TRBD1 (6 bases). This CDR3 has 18 amino acids. The germline V and J ends were trimmed by 0 bases and 2 bases, with 20 bases remaining between them. The germline V gene encodes CDR1 MNHEY and CDR2 SMNVEV (reference sequence).

This clonotype was detected a few times. The chain carries TRBV2 and TRBJ2-7; 8 positions match TRBD1. CDR3 length equals 16 residues. Germline assignment: CDR1 SNHLY and CDR2 FYNNEI. After removal of 5 bases from V and 4 bases from J, the junction contained 13 bases not matched to a gene. The CDR3 spells CASSPARGRVGYEQYF. CDR3 nucleotides: TGTGCCAGCAGTCCCGCCAGGGGGCGAGTTGGGTACGAGCAGTACTTC.

V usage is TRBV6-2 or TRBV6-3 and J usage is TRBJ2-7, with D tentatively TRBD2 (6 bases). V lost 7 bases to trimming and J lost 2 bases, with 18 bases between them. CDR1 and CDR2 (germline): MNHEY, SVGEGT. This CDR3 comprises 15 residues. The CDR3 DNA reads TGTGCCAGCACCGTCGGGACTCCCATAACCTACGAGCAGTACTTC. Encoded protein: CASTVGTPITYEQYF.